Shown below are 27 T cell receptor beta chains from a single sample sequenced in a study of T cell repertoires in cytomegalovirus infection. Their antigens are not known. MiXCR was run by TCRdb on the reads, yielding one entry per CDR3 protein. The table has roughly 310,000 distinct CDR3 sequences, about 29% seen once. The sample was cultured PBMCs, taken from culture after CMV antigen stimulation. The receptor source for this set is a human donor in good health (CMV status not recorded). Some clones in this sample may be carry-over from other donors' samples.

This clonotype was detected many times. V is TRBV7-2 and J is TRBJ1-1, with D possibly being TRBD1 (6 bases). With 5 bases removed from V and 0 bases from J, the gap between germline ends came to 13 bases. The CDR3 loop spans 15 amino acids. Germline values: CDR1 SGHTA, CDR2 FQGNSA. The CDR3 DNA sequence: TGTGCCAGCAGCACAGGGAGCGGCATGAACACTGAAGCTTTCTTT. Amino acid sequence: CASSTGSGMNTEAFF.

This clonotype was detected ten times or more. V is TRBV6-1 and J is TRBJ1-1, with 8 bases matching TRBD1. Germline values: CDR1 MNHNS, CDR2 SASEGT. The CDR3 has 13 amino acids. J lost 5 bases, V lost 7 bases, and 6 bases had no gene match. The CDR3 loop reads CASIITGGTEAFF. Here the CDR3 DNA reads TGTGCCAGCATTATAACAGGGGGGACTGAAGCTTTCTTT.

The chain couples TRBV6-1 to TRBJ2-1; 10 bases agree with TRBD2. V shed 5 bases and J 7 bases; nucleotides not matched to a gene: 8. Per the germline V gene, CDR1 is MNHNS and CDR2 is SASEGT. The CDR3 length is 15 residues. The CDR3 sequence: CASSPSGRARNEQFF. DNA for the CDR3: TGTGCCAGCAGTCCAAGCGGGAGGGCAAGAAATGAGCAGTTCTTC.

This clonotype appeared many times. V usage is TRBV7-3 and J usage is TRBJ1-1; the D is unclear. The CDR3 loop spans 14 amino acids. Germline V lookup: CDR1 SGHTA, CDR2 FQGTGA. V was cut by 4 bases and J by 7 bases, with 16 bases left in between. The CDR3 is CASSSLGLESEAFF. In nucleotides, the CDR3 is TGTGCCAGCAGCTCACTCGGGTTAGAGAGTGAAGCTTTCTTT.

The genes are TRBV27 and TRBJ1-5, with a weak D call TRBD1 (5 bases). Germline lookup yields CDR1 MNHEY and CDR2 SMNVEV (reference sequence). The V end was cut by 6 bases, the J end by 0 bases, with 9 bases between. There are 14 residues in the CDR3. CDR3: CASRGRSSNQPQHF. Here the CDR3 DNA reads TGTGCCAGCAGGGGGCGGAGTAGCAATCAGCCCCAGCATTTT.

The V and J genes are TRBV28 and TRBJ1-2; D is unresolved. V lost 0 bases and J lost 7, with 15 bases in between. This CDR3 is built from 15 residues. Germline-derived CDR1 and CDR2 are MDHEN and SYDVKM. The CDR3 is CASSLWGAGSGGYTF. The DNA for the CDR3 is TGTGCCAGCAGTTTATGGGGTGCGGGAAGTGGTGGCTACACCTTC.

This chain links TRBV12-3 or TRBV12-4 with TRBJ1-2, with D possibly TRBD1 on 5 matching bases. This CDR3 is 14 amino acids long. Deletions cut 5 bases from V and 5 bases from J, with 15 bases between. Here the CDR3 DNA reads TGTGCCAGCAGTCCTTCAGGGCAACCTTATGGCTACACCTTC. It codes for CASSPSGQPYGYTF.

The chain carries TRBV6-6 and TRBJ1-5, with 9 positions matching TRBD1. Losses at the gene ends were 7 bases for V and 0 bases for J; bases not matched to a gene: 7. The CDR3 is made up of 16 amino acids. Germline CDR1 reads MNHNY; CDR2 reads SVGAGI (reference sequence). CDR3 coding DNA: TGTGCCAGCATGCGAACAGGGGGCAATAGCAATCAGCCCCAGCATTTT. It codes for CASMRTGGNSNQPQHF.

DNA for the CDR3: TGTGCCAGCAGTTTAGTGGACAGGGACACTGAAGCTTTCTTT. This encodes CASSLVDRDTEAFF. The chain carries TRBV12-3 or TRBV12-4 and TRBJ1-1; 8 bases match TRBD1. With 1 base clipped from V and 3 bases from J, the junction kept 1 base outside the gene matches. The CDR3 loop spans 14 amino acids.

This clonotype was seen a few times. The V gene is TRBV7-4, the J gene TRBJ1-5; D uncertain. CDR1 is SGHVT and CDR2 is SQSDAQ in the germline V gene. This CDR3 is built from 15 residues. With 4 bases removed from V and 1 base from J, the gap between germline ends came to 11 bases. The CDR3 spells CASSSARVSNQPQHF. CDR3 in DNA: TGTGCCAGCAGCTCGGCGAGGGTAAGCAATCAGCCCCAGCATTTT. Complete variable domain (other parts from reference TRBV7-4 and TRBJ1-5): GAGVSQSPRYKVAKRGRDVALRCDSISGHVTLYWYRQTLGQGSEVLTYSQSDAQRDKSGRPSGRFSAERPERSVSTLKIQRTEQGDSAVYLCASSSARVSNQPQHFGDGTRLSIL.

This clonotype appeared once. V and J are TRBV7-9 and TRBJ2-7; possibly TRBD1 for D (5 bases). Germline V gene sequence: CDR1 SEHNR, CDR2 FQNEAQ (reference sequence). The CDR3 loop spans 15 amino acids. Trimming removed 5 bases at V and 0 bases at J, with 14 bases between. CDR3 DNA sequence: TGTGCCAGCAGCGATCAGGGCTCCAGCTCCTACGAGCAGTACTTC. Amino acid sequence: CASSDQGSSSYEQYF. Supplemented by reference TRBV7-9 and TRBJ2-7, the full variable domain reads DTGVSQNPRHKITKRGQNVTFRCDPISEHNRLYWYRQTLGQGPEFLTYFQNEAQLEKSRLLSDRFSAERPKGSFSTLEIQRTEQGDSAMYLCASSDQGSSSYEQYFGPGTRLTVT.

This clonotype has just a few counts. The chain recombines TRBV7-3 with TRBJ2-1; TRBD2 matches at 11 bases. Trimming at V came to 5 bases and at J to 7 bases, leaving 4 bases not matched to a gene. The germline V gene encodes CDR1 SGHTA and CDR2 FQGTGA. The CDR3 has 14 residues. The CDR3 DNA sequence: TGTGCCAGCAGCCCTACTAGCGGGAGTAATGAGCAGTTCTTC. This translates into CASSPTSGSNEQFF. Full variable domain (remainder filled in from reference TRBV7-3 and TRBJ2-1): GAGVSQTPSNKVTEKGKYVELRCDPISGHTALYWYRQSLGQGPEFLIYFQGTGAADDSGLPNDRFFAVRPEGSVSTLKIQRTERGDSAVYLCASSPTSGSNEQFFGPGTRLTVL.

This chain uses TRBV11-1 with TRBJ2-1; no definite D call. The CDR3 covers 14 residues. Germline V gene sequence: CDR1 SGHAT, CDR2 FQDESV (reference sequence). V was shortened by 4 bases and J by 4 bases, with 11 bases between the two germline ends. CDR3 amino acids: CASSSSPYYNEQFF. The CDR3 coding sequence is TGTGCCAGCAGCTCGTCCCCCTATTACAATGAGCAGTTCTTC. Together with reference TRBV11-1 and TRBJ2-1, the CDR3 gives the full variable domain: EAEVAQSPRYKITEKSQAVAFWCDPISGHATLYWYRQILGQGPELLVQFQDESVVDDSQLPKDRFSAERLKGVDSTLKIQPAELGDSAMYLCASSSSPYYNEQFFGPGTRLTVL.

CDR3 residues: CASTSTGSSYEQYF. The CDR3 bases are TGTGCCAGCACCTCTACGGGTAGCTCCTACGAGCAGTACTTC. This chain connects TRBV7-2 to TRBJ2-7, with D uncertain. The V gene's germline CDR1 is SGHTA and CDR2 FQGNSA. The ends were cut back, 7 bases at V and 0 bases at J, with 13 bases in the middle. This CDR3 spans 14 amino acids.

In regard to this clonotype: A much larger clone is a single base away; this may be a read error. No conserved phenylalanine or tryptophan is present at the end of the CDR3, so a read error is the likely explanation. The chain links TRBV7-2 to TRBJ2-7; 9 bases fit TRBD1. This CDR3 comprises 16 residues. Germline V gene sequence: CDR1 SGHTA, CDR2 FQGNSA. V was clipped by 5 bases and J by 7 bases; unmatched bases: 15. The DNA of the CDR3 is TGTGCCAGCAGCCCCGGGATTAACAGGGGGCTCGGTGAGCAGTACATC. As protein: CASSPGINRGLGEQYI.

The rearrangement uses TRBV7-8 and TRBJ1-1; 8 bases map to TRBD1. Trimming at V came to 5 bases and at J to 1 base, leaving 12 bases not matched to a gene. The CDR3 is made up of 17 amino acids. Germline CDR1 is SGHVS and CDR2 is FQNEAQ. The CDR3 reads CASSRKPSGGANTEAFF. In DNA, the CDR3 is TGTGCCAGCAGCCGTAAACCTTCAGGGGGCGCGAACACTGAAGCTTTCTTT.

This clonotype was detected ten times or more. The rearrangement links TRBV19 to TRBJ1-1; D perhaps matches TRBD1 (6 bases). The CDR3 covers 14 residues. V lost 5 bases to trimming and J lost 7 bases, with 17 bases between them. CDR1 and CDR2 from the germline V gene are LNHDA and SQIVND (reference sequence). The CDR3: CASSANTGSYEAFF. Here the CDR3 DNA reads TGTGCCAGTAGTGCAAATACAGGGTCTTATGAAGCTTTCTTT.

The V and J genes are TRBV20-1 and TRBJ2-7, with a possible D match to TRBD2 (5 bases). The germline V gene has CDR1 DFQATT and CDR2 SNEGSKA (reference sequence). Trimming took 6 bases from V and 0 from J, leaving 15 bases between them. The CDR3 loop spans 14 amino acids. CDR3 in amino acids: CSATGITASYEQYF. CDR3 DNA: TGCAGTGCAACCGGGATCACGGCCTCCTACGAGCAGTACTTC.

This clonotype was seen ten or more times. The chain is built from TRBV7-8 and TRBJ2-5, with a weak D call TRBD2 (6 bases). The CDR3 spans 14 residues. The V and J ends lost 5 bases and 4 bases respectively, with 14 bases between them. CDR1 is SGHVS and CDR2 is FQNEAQ in the germline V gene. CDR3 DNA sequence: TGTGCCAGCAGCCTCGGGGGAGGCAGAGAGACCCAGTACTTC. Protein product: CASSLGGGRETQYF.

The chain combines TRBV7-2 with TRBJ2-7; D is uncertain. The CDR3 length is 12 residues. Trimming shortened V by 5 bases and J by 7 bases, and 12 bases separated the two germline ends. Germline V lookup: CDR1 SGHTA, CDR2 FQGNSA. CDR3: CASSPATTEQYF. The CDR3 nucleotides read TGTGCCAGCAGCCCCGCCACTACGGAGCAGTACTTC.

V usage is TRBV5-6 and J usage is TRBJ1-4; D unclear. V lost 0 bases to trimming and J lost 2 bases, with 5 bases between them. Germline V CDR1 and CDR2: SGHDT, YYEEEE. The CDR3 is 14 amino acids. In DNA form, the CDR3 reads TGTGCCAGCAGCTTGGCCCGCACTAATGAAAAACTGTTTTTT. It codes for CASSLARTNEKLFF.

The chain carries TRBV7-8 and TRBJ1-2; unclear D gene. The CDR3 runs to 13 residues. V was pared by 4 bases and J by 2 bases, with 8 bases between. Germline lookup yields CDR1 SGHVS and CDR2 FQNEAQ. This CDR3 is CASSSDVNYGYTF. The CDR3 DNA reads TGTGCCAGCAGCTCGGATGTAAACTATGGCTACACCTTC.

This clonotype was counted only a few times. This chain uses TRBV5-6 with TRBJ1-3; D ambiguous. The CDR3 runs 15 residues. Looked up from germline, CDR1 is SGHDT and CDR2 is YYEEEE. Between the trimmed V and J ends, which lost 4 bases and 0 bases, there was a span of 11 bases. This chain's CDR3 is CASSQDPNSGNTIYF. The CDR3 DNA is TGTGCCAGCAGCCAAGACCCGAACTCTGGAAACACCATATATTTT.

This clonotype has more than one count but fewer than ten. The chain couples TRBV7-6 to TRBJ2-1; no reliable D call. Germline assignment: CDR1 SGHVS and CDR2 FNYEAQ. The CDR3 is 15 amino acids. V dropped 1 base and J dropped 1 base, with 8 bases sitting between them. Here the CDR3 reads CASSLGARSYNEQFF. The CDR3, as DNA: TGTGCCAGCAGCTTAGGCGCTAGGTCCTACAATGAGCAGTTCTTC.

The chain uses TRBV20-1 and TRBJ2-1; D perhaps matches TRBD2 (6 bases). The V end lost 0 bases, the J end lost 9 bases, and 18 bases lay between the germline ends. The CDR3 runs to 15 residues. Germline CDR1 DFQATT, CDR2 SNEGSKA (reference sequence). CDR3 nucleotide sequence: TGCAGTGCTAGAGAGCCCTCCGGGGGATGGGGTGAGCAGTTCTTC. Protein product: CSAREPSGGWGEQFF.

This clonotype was observed a single time. The CDR3 loop is CASSLNVAGTQYF. The CDR3 nucleotides read TGTGCCAGCAGCTTAAACGTGGCGGGTACGCAGTATTTT. J is TRBJ2-3 and V is TRBV7-3; tentative D call: TRBD2 (5 bases). Germline CDR1 SGHTA, CDR2 FQGTGA. This CDR3 region has 13 residues. V was trimmed by 1 base and J by 8 bases, leaving 10 bases between them.

The table lists this clonotype with a few counts. V gene TRBV7-2 combines with J gene TRBJ1-2; maybe TRBD1 (6 bases). The V gene's germline CDR1 is SGHTA and CDR2 FQGNSA. The CDR3 runs 15 residues. The germline V and J ends were trimmed by 1 base and 7 bases, with 16 bases remaining between them. The CDR3 DNA is TGTGCCAGCAGCTTAGGAAGGGGGACGGTTGGTGGCTACACCTTC. It is translated as CASSLGRGTVGGYTF.